This TCR beta chain was observed in a study of cytomegalovirus exposure and HLA in healthy donors. A remark on this clone: The antigen is not known.

Overall study findings and caveats: From TCR beta sequences, most subjects' HLA-A and HLA-B alleles were reportedly predicted accurately.

PCR was performed using 60 Vbeta and 13 Jbeta primers. Clones were sequenced by immunoSEQ multiplex PCR, and TCRdb holds only the in-frame ones, with some missing. This table holds approximately 150,000 clones, roughly four fifths found once. The germline V and J ends were trimmed by 7 bases and 5 bases, with 14 bases remaining between them. Germline CDR1 reads ENHRY; CDR2 reads SYGVKD. This CDR3 has 14 amino acids. The chain carries TRBV10-3 and TRBJ1-4; D uncertain. Sample: PBMCs. The sequence was obtained from a female donor in good health and CMV-seronegative. The CDR3: CAITGEDVNEKLFF. The CDR3 region has the DNA TGTGCCATCACGGGAGAGGACGTCAATGAAAAACTGTTTTTT.